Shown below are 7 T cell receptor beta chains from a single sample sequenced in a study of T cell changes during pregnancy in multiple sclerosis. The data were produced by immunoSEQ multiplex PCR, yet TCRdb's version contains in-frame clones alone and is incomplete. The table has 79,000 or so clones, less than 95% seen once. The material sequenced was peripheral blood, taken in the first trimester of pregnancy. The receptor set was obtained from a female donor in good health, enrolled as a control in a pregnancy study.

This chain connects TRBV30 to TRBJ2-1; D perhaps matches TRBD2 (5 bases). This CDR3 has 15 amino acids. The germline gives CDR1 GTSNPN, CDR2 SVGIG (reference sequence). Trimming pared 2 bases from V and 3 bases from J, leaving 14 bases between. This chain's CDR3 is CAWSKGSRDYNEQFF. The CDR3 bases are TGTGCCTGGAGTAAAGGGAGCCGGGACTACAATGAGCAGTTCTTC.

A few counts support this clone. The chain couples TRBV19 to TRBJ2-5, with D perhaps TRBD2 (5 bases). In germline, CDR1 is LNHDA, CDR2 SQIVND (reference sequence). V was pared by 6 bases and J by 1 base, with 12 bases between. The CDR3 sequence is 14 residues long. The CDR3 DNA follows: TGTGCCAGTAGACACCGGGGTCGCCAAGAGACCCAGTACTTC. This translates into CASRHRGRQETQYF.

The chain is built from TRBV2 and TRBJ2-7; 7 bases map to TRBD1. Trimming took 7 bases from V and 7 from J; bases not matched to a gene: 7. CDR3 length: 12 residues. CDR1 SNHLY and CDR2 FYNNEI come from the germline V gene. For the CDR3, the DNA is TGTGCCAGCACTATCGTCAGGGGGGAGCAGTACTTC. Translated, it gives CASTIVRGEQYF.

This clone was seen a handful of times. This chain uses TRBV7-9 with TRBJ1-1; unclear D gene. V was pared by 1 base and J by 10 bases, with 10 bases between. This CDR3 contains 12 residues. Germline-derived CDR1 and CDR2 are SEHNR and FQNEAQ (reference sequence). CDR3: CASSLGLVGAFF. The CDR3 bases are TGTGCCAGCAGCTTAGGCCTAGTTGGAGCTTTCTTT.

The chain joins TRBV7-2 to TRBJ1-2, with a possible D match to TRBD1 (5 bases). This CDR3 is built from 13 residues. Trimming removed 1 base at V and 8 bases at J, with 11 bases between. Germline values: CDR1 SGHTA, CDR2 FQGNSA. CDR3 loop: CASSLGFGGGYTF. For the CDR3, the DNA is TGTGCCAGCAGCTTAGGTTTCGGGGGAGGCTACACCTTC.

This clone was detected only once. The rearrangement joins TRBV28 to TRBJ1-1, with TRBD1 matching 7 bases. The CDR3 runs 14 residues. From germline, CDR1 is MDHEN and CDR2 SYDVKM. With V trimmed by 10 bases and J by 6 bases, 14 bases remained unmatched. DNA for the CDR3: TGTGCCACCCAGAACCAAGACAGGGCCGCTGAAGCTTTCTTT. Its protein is CATQNQDRAAEAFF.

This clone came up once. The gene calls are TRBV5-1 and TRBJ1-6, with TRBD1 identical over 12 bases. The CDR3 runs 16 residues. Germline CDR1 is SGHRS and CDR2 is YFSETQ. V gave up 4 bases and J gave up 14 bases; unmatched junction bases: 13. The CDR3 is CASSAAGTGGSGALHF. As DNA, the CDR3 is TGCGCCAGCAGCGCGGCCGGGACAGGGGGCTCCGGGGCCCTCCACTTT.